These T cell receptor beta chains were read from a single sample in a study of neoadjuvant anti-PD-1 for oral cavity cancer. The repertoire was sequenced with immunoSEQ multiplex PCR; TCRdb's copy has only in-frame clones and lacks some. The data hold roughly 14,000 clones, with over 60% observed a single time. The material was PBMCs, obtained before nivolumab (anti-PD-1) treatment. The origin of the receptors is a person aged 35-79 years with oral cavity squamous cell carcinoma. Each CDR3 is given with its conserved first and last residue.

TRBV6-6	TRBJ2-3	CASSYPGSTDTQYF
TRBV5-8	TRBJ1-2	CASSLEQGVGGYTF
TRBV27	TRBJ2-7	CASSPMDRRYEQYF
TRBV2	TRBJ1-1	CASSEVGGTSEAFF
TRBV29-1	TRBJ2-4	CSVREALAKNIQYF
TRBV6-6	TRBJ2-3	CASSYRTRGTDTQYF
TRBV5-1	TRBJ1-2	CASSLDGQAAYGYTF
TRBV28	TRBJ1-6	CASSFGSSPLHF
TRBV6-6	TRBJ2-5	CASSYVKGGQGTQYF
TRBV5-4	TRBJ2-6	CASSLEGSGANVLTF
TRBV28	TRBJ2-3	CATLGGSAGGGDTQYF
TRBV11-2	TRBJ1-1	CASSLTRYTEAFF
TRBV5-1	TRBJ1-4	CASSSTGATNEKLFF
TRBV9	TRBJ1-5	CASSVGWNQPQHF
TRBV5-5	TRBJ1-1	CASSLQGVNTEAFF
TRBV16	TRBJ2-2	CASSQRRELTGELFF
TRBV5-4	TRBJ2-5	CASSPQTGVETQYF
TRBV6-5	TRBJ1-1	CASNFGQGTEAFF
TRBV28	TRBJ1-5	CASTSLRRGDQPQHF
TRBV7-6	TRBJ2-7	CASSLAGGTYEQYF
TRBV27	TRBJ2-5	CASSQLAGGQETQYF
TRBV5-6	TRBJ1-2	CASSDSTGAGYTF